This TCR beta chain was sequenced during a study of monozygotic twins with inflammatory bowel disease. This CDR3 comprises 16 residues. Germline V gene lookup returns CDR1 DFQATT and CDR2 SNEGSKA (reference sequence). Reprocessing the 5' RACE reads, TCRdb reports a single entry for every CDR3 protein and omits DNA. The table for this sample gives 350,000 to 550,000 distinct CDR3 sequences. This chain links TRBV20-1 with TRBJ2-2; TCRdb indicates TRBD1, and absent DNA this call remains unverified. Sequencing was performed on blood. The receptor was isolated from a human donor with ulcerative colitis or Crohn's disease, or a healthy co-twin of an affected twin (not recorded which). The CDR3 reads CSARGPGQGHTGELFF.